A selection of T cell receptor beta chains follows, all from one sample in a study of T-cell reconstitution after alpha-beta-depleted transplantation in children. TCRdb recomputed calls from the PCR reads with MiXCR, one row per CDR3 protein. The sample includes around 580,000 distinct CDR3 sequences, under 25% of them seen just once. Source: PBMCs, mostly from graft donor cells, taken 360 days after TCRalphabeta/CD19-depleted stem cell transplant. The receptors here all came from a boy under three years old who had a stem cell transplant for acute myeloid leukemia, so the T cells may come from the graft donor. Each CDR3 is given with its conserved first and last residue. Each record gives: CDR3 length, clone size, J gene, V gene, D gene, CDR3 protein, CDR3 DNA. A D gene is named only where the DNA matches it firmly. Size values are once, few and many counts, or a class for expanded clones, and some rows have none.

>14|.|TRBJ2-5|TRBV9|.
CASSVAGGPETQYF
TGTGCCAGCAGCGTAGCTGGGGGGCCAGAGACCCAGTACTTC
>15|.|TRBJ2-5|TRBV4-3|TRBD1
CASSQGDRDQETQYF
TGCGCCAGCAGCCAAGGGGACAGGGACCAAGAGACCCAGTACTTC
>15|few|TRBJ2-1|TRBV12-3/TRBV12-4|TRBD2
CASIVKRGPYNEQFF
TGTGCCAGCATCGTCAAGCGGGGTCCCTACAATGAGCAGTTCTTC
>13|.|TRBJ2-1|TRBV20-1|.
CSAHRDPYNEQFF
TGCAGTGCTCACCGGGACCCCTACAATGAGCAGTTCTTC
>15|.|TRBJ1-1|TRBV4-3|.
CASSQVGRWNTEAFF
TGCGCCAGCAGCCAAGTGGGCAGATGGAACACTGAAGCTTTCTTT
>15|many|TRBJ2-1|TRBV7-8|.
CASSPTSPYSNEQFF
TGTGCCAGCAGCCCAACTAGCCCCTACTCCAATGAGCAGTTCTTC
>15|many|TRBJ1-5|TRBV7-2|TRBD1
CASSPTGGSNQPQHF
TGTGCCAGCAGCCCTACAGGGGGAAGCAATCAGCCCCAGCATTTT
>16|few|TRBJ2-3|TRBV20-1|TRBD1
CSASIPWTGGTDTQYF
TGCAGTGCTAGTATACCCTGGACAGGAGGCACAGATACGCAGTATTTT
>13|many|TRBJ2-2|TRBV20-1|.
CSARHVNTGELFF
TGCAGTGCTCGGCATGTGAACACCGGGGAGCTGTTTTTT
>14|few|TRBJ2-5|TRBV11-2|TRBD1
CASSLLMGPGQQYF
TGTGCCAGCAGCTTACTTATGGGCCCGGGACAGCAGTACTTC
>13|many|TRBJ1-5|TRBV20-1|.
CSASNRDNQPQHF
TGCAGTGCTAGTAACAGGGACAATCAGCCCCAGCATTTT
>13|.|TRBJ2-3|TRBV12-3/TRBV12-4|.
CASSRPGLDTQYF
TGTGCCAGCAGTCGGCCGGGACTCGATACGCAGTATTTT
>13|.|TRBJ1-1|TRBV29-1|.
CSALRPLNTEAFF
TGCAGCGCCCTCAGGCCTCTGAACACTGAAGCTTTCTTT
>14|.|TRBJ2-1|TRBV5-1|.
CASRWTGDEDEQFF
TGCGCCAGCAGATGGACGGGAGATGAGGATGAGCAGTTCTTC
>16|few|TRBJ2-7|TRBV6-2/TRBV6-3|.
CASRKSGTPNFYEQYF
TGTGCCAGCCGAAAGTCCGGGACACCAAACTTCTACGAGCAGTACTTC
>15|many|TRBJ2-5|TRBV4-1|.
CASSQDGTRGETQYF
TGCGCCAGCAGCCAAGATGGCACCCGAGGAGAGACCCAGTACTTC
>14|.|TRBJ2-1|TRBV12-3/TRBV12-4|.
CASSLGTPSSEQFF
TGTGCCAGCAGTCTCGGGACTCCCAGTAGTGAGCAGTTCTTC
>16|.|TRBJ2-2|TRBV12-3/TRBV12-4|TRBD2
CASSISGGGHGGELFF
TGTGCCAGCAGTATTAGCGGGGGGGGGCATGGCGGGGAGCTGTTTTTT
>16|.|TRBJ2-1|TRBV7-2|TRBD2
CASSIRTSGGDNEQFF
TGTGCCAGCAGCATCCGAACTAGCGGGGGGGACAATGAGCAGTTCTTC
>16|.|TRBJ2-6|TRBV4-3|.
CASSQDPDPGANVLTF
TGCGCCAGCAGCCAAGACCCGGACCCTGGGGCCAACGTCCTGACTTTC
>17|.|TRBJ2-1|TRBV4-3|.
CASSQGDSPSSYNEQFF
TGCGCCAGCAGCCAAGGGGACTCTCCGAGCTCCTACAATGAGCAGTTCTTC
>17|.|TRBJ1-3|TRBV12-3/TRBV12-4|.
CASSSSGTPSRRNTIYF
TGTGCCAGCAGTTCCTCCGGGACTCCAAGCAGGAGAAACACCATATATTTT
>17|few|TRBJ2-3|TRBV6-1|.
CASRPTGPVRGPDTQYF
TGTGCCAGCAGACCAACCGGGCCTGTACGGGGTCCAGATACGCAGTATTTT
>12|many|TRBJ1-1|TRBV5-1|.
CASSSGQPEAFF
TGCGCCAGCAGCTCTGGACAGCCCGAAGCTTTCTTT
>18|many|TRBJ2-4|TRBV7-2|TRBD2
CASSLVASGGRAKNIQYF
TGTGCCAGCAGCTTAGTCGCTAGCGGGGGAAGGGCCAAAAACATTCAGTACTTC
>12|.|TRBJ1-6|TRBV21-1|.
CASPIVKLILHF
TGTGCCAGCCCTATCGTGAAGCTAATACTCCACTTT
>18|.|TRBJ2-6|TRBV28|.
CASRAWQGLVAGANVLTF
TGTGCCAGCAGGGCGTGGCAGGGCCTTGTCGCTGGGGCCAACGTCCTGACTTTC
>19|many|TRBJ2-5|TRBV20-1|.
CSARPRGGTGMGVQETQYF
TGCAGTGCTAGACCGCGCGGGGGGACAGGGATGGGAGTCCAAGAGACCCAGTACTTC
>19|many|TRBJ2-3|TRBV21-1|.
CASSSGGDTNGPSTDTQYF
TGTGCCAGCAGCAGCGGGGGGGACACCAACGGGCCTAGCACAGATACGCAGTATTTT
>16|few|TRBJ2-3|TRBV7-9|.
CASSAPPGGGADTQYF
TGTGCCAGCAGCGCGCCTCCAGGGGGGGGGGCAGATACGCAGTATTTT
>13|.|TRBJ1-1|TRBV25-1|.
CASSTAMYTEAFF
TGTGCCAGCAGTACTGCTATGTACACTGAAGCTTTCTTT
>13|.|TRBJ1-2|TRBV6-1|.
CASSPPVGYGYTF
TGTGCCAGCAGTCCCCCGGTGGGCTATGGCTACACCTTC
>15|.|TRBJ2-1|TRBV20-1|.
CSARTHARGYNEQFF
TGCAGTGCTAGGACCCACGCGCGGGGATACAATGAGCAGTTCTTC
>16|once|TRBJ2-1|TRBV7-3|.
CASSLTPDTLYNEQFF
TGTGCCAGCAGCTTAACGCCCGACACCTTGTACAATGAGCAGTTCTTC
>11|.|TRBJ1-2|TRBV20-1|.
CSAQDGRGYTF
TGCAGTGCTCAGGACGGTCGTGGCTACACCTTC
>16|.|TRBJ1-3|TRBV5-6|.
CASSPMDGLSGNTIYF
TGTGCCAGCAGCCCGATGGACGGCCTCTCTGGAAACACCATATATTTT
>14|once|TRBJ1-5|TRBV7-9|.
CASSGGVGNQPQHF
TGTGCCAGCAGTGGAGGTGTGGGCAATCAGCCCCAGCATTTT
>13|few|TRBJ2-5|TRBV20-1|.
CSARGRAPETQYF
TGCAGTGCTAGAGGTCGGGCCCCGGAGACCCAGTACTTC
>15|.|TRBJ2-4|TRBV15|TRBD1
CATSAYRDSKNIQYF
TGTGCCACCAGCGCCTACCGGGACAGCAAAAACATTCAGTACTTC
>14|many|TRBJ1-2|TRBV29-1|.
CSAGSGTWRRGYTF
TGCAGCGCTGGGAGCGGGACCTGGCGGAGGGGCTACACCTTC
>13|.|TRBJ2-1|TRBV12-3/TRBV12-4|.
CASSQTDYNEQFF
TGTGCCAGCAGTCAGACCGACTACAATGAGCAGTTCTTC
>14|many|TRBJ2-3|TRBV20-1|.
CQVAKKPLTDTQYF
TGCCAGGTGGCGAAAAAACCCCTCACAGATACGCAGTATTTT
>13|.|TRBJ1-1|TRBV20-1|.
CSRHRDGGTEAFF
TGCAGTCGCCACAGGGACGGTGGCACTGAAGCTTTCTTT